This T cell receptor beta chain was sequenced during a study of T cell changes during pregnancy in multiple sclerosis. Assay: immunoSEQ multiplex PCR; the TCRdb copy retains only in-frame clones and omits some. The profile shows tens of thousands of clones, 88% of them singletons. The TCR sequence derives from a female donor in good health, enrolled as a control in a pregnancy study. The sample consisted of CD8+ T cells from peripheral blood mononuclear cells, taken after pregnancy.

The CDR3 DNA is TGTGCCACCAGGGGGGGGGCGGTAAGAGAAAAACTGTTTTTT. Its translation is CATRGGAVREKLFF. V gene TRBV28 combines with J gene TRBJ1-4; 7 nucleotides align to TRBD1. Germline CDR1 and CDR2: MDHEN and SYDVKM. This CDR3 spans 14 amino acids. V lost 10 bases to trimming and J lost 8 bases; unmatched junction nucleotides: 13.